Sequencing of this T cell receptor beta chain was carried out in a study of T cells after yellow fever vaccination. This clonotype was counted a few times. The antigen remains undetermined. Overall study results and limits: Any FACS-sorted repertoire could hold abundant clonotypes that contaminate it from the bulk population.

UMIs were added to TCR cDNA along with a universal primer site when it was made by 5'RACE template switching. TCRdb re-analysed the 5' RACE reads in MiXCR, keeping a single row per CDR3 protein. This sample has about 630,000 distinct CDR3 sequences, with roughly an eighth found just once. This TCR derives from a young man who received the YFV17D yellow fever vaccine. The starting material was PBMCs, obtained on the day of the yellow fever booster vaccination.

CDR3 loop: CASRETSGSSDTQYF. The CDR3 bases are TGTGCCAGCAGAGAGACTAGCGGGAGTTCGGATACGCAGTATTTT. The chain combines TRBV7-2 with TRBJ2-3, with 12 bases aligning to TRBD2. CDR3 length: 15 amino acids. V lost 6 bases, J lost 6 bases, and 7 bases stayed unmatched. Per germline, CDR1 SGHTA and CDR2 FQGNSA.